These 8 T cell receptor beta chains were sequenced from one sample in a study of cytomegalovirus exposure and HLA in healthy donors. PCR amplification relied on 60 Vbeta primers (plus 13 Jbeta primers). TCRdb keeps only in-frame clones here, not all; method: immunoSEQ multiplex PCR. The table lists approximately 150,000 clones, 76% of them singletons. Material for sequencing was PBMCs. The source of these receptors is a male donor in good health and CMV-seronegative.

The chain recombines TRBV28 with TRBJ2-7, with D possibly TRBD1 on 6 matching bases. There are 16 residues in the CDR3. The germline V gene encodes CDR1 MDHEN and CDR2 SYDVKM. V gave up 7 bases and J gave up 0 bases, with 19 bases separating them. CDR3 sequence: CASTIDRSYVSYEQYF. The CDR3, as DNA: TGTGCCAGCACCATAGACAGGTCCTACGTCTCCTACGAGCAGTACTTC.

Only a few counts were recorded for this clone. Additional DNA sequences in this sample encode the identical CDR3. The chain has TRBV28 and TRBJ2-2; maybe TRBD1 (6 bases). Germline CDR1 is MDHEN and CDR2 is SYDVKM. V was pared by 3 bases and J by 3 bases, with 11 bases between. This CDR3 has 15 amino acids. CDR3 sequence reads: CASSFLDRYTGELFF. CDR3 nucleotide sequence: TGTGCCAGCAGTTTCCTGGACAGATACACCGGGGAGCTGTTTTTT.

The chain has TRBV9 and TRBJ2-1; 8 nucleotides align to TRBD2. The CDR3 is made up of 14 amino acids. The J segment lost 7 bases and the V segment lost 0 bases, leaving 3 bases of the junction unmatched. Germline V gene sequence: CDR1 SGDLS, CDR2 YYNGEE. The CDR3: CASSVEGLVNEQFF. CDR3 nucleotides: TGTGCCAGCAGCGTAGAGGGACTAGTGAATGAGCAGTTCTTC.

This rearrangement joins TRBV28 to TRBJ1-1; TRBD1 matches 8 bases. The V gene's germline CDR1 is MDHEN and CDR2 SYDVKM. The ends lost 6 bases at V and 6 bases at J; junction bases unmatched: 15. CDR3 size: 16 residues. DNA of the CDR3: TGTGCCAGCAGAGCGACAGGGGCGGCCCAGTTCGCTGAAGCTTTCTTT. This encodes CASRATGAAQFAEAFF. Using reference TRBV28 and TRBJ1-1 for the parts outside the CDR3, the full variable domain is DVKVTQSSRYLVKRTGEKVFLECVQDMDHENMFWYRQDPGLGLRLIYFSYDVKMKEKGDIPEGYSVSREKKERFSLILESASTNQTSMYLCASRATGAAQFAEAFFGQGTRLTVV.

The CDR3 loop reads CASSPTLGLAGNIQYF. CDR3 DNA sequence: TGTGCCAGCAGTCCCACACTAGGGCTAGCCGGAAACATTCAGTACTTC. The chain carries TRBV28 and TRBJ2-4; TRBD2 might be the D (5 bases). Per the germline V gene, CDR1 is MDHEN and CDR2 is SYDVKM. With 5 bases removed from V and 6 bases from J, the gap between germline ends came to 20 bases. There are 16 residues in the CDR3. Complete variable domain (other parts from reference TRBV28 and TRBJ2-4): DVKVTQSSRYLVKRTGEKVFLECVQDMDHENMFWYRQDPGLGLRLIYFSYDVKMKEKGDIPEGYSVSREKKERFSLILESASTNQTSMYLCASSPTLGLAGNIQYFGAGTRLSVL.

In its sample, this clone was seen a few times. The genes are TRBV5-1 and TRBJ1-2; 7 bases map to TRBD1. With 4 bases clipped from V and 8 bases from J, the junction kept 14 bases outside the gene matches. Germline lookup yields CDR1 SGHRS and CDR2 YFSETQ. CDR3 size: 15 residues. CDR3 amino acids: CASSAGQDLVSGYTF. The CDR3 coding sequence is TGCGCCAGCAGCGCTGGACAGGATTTGGTAAGCGGCTACACCTTC.

The chain combines TRBV19 with TRBJ2-1; 10 bases map to TRBD2. This CDR3 contains 17 residues. CDR1 and CDR2 from the germline V gene are LNHDA and SQIVND (reference sequence). V shed 5 bases and J 7 bases; nucleotides not matched to a gene: 14. This CDR3 reads CASSLGSSGSGGNEQFF. In nucleotides, the CDR3 is TGTGCCAGTAGTCTGGGCTCTAGCGGGAGCGGGGGTAATGAGCAGTTCTTC.

Remarks on this clone: The junction shows a germline mismatch at one end, possibly a read error. This chain uses TRBV15 with TRBJ1-3; TRBD1 matches at 8 bases. In germline, CDR1 is LNHNV, CDR2 YYDKDF (reference sequence). There are 14 residues in the CDR3. CDR3 in DNA: TGTGCCACCAGCGGACAGGGTCTTGGAATCACCATATATTTT. Its protein product is CATSGQGLGITIYF.